This T cell receptor beta chain was observed in a study of regulatory T cells in long-lasting Graves disease. This clonotype was recorded a few times. With iRepertoire HTBI primers and Arm-PCR of CDR3 regions, TCR beta libraries were built. MiXCR was run by TCRdb on the multiplex PCR reads, yielding one entry per CDR3 protein. The sample lists roughly 410,000 distinct CDR3 sequences; approximately 15% were seen once. V was trimmed by 4 bases and J by 4 bases, leaving 13 bases between them. Germline V gene lookup returns CDR1 MNHEY and CDR2 SVGEGT. The CDR3 has 14 amino acids. The sample's time point: newly diagnosed GD, antithyroid drugs for less than 3 months. PBMCs provided the RNA from which the TCR library was made. These same records also appear under a second study, on T cells in Graves' hyperthyroidism and ophthalmopathy.

This clonotype was sampled from a woman in her forties with Graves disease. This rearrangement joins TRBV6-2 or TRBV6-3 to TRBJ1-2; D gene ambiguous. The sequenced sample was peripheral blood mononuclear cells (PBMCs), obtained at new diagnosis, from a patient treated with antithyroid drugs. CDR3 sequence reads: CASSSPNQSYGYTF. In DNA form, the CDR3 reads TGTGCCAGCAGTTCTCCAAATCAAAGCTATGGCTACACCTTC.